Listed below are T cell receptor beta chains from one sample, sequenced in a study of regulatory T cells in long-lasting Graves disease. TCRdb reprocessed the multiplex PCR reads with MiXCR, giving one entry per CDR3 protein. The sample includes 250,000 to 300,000 distinct CDR3 sequences, around 18% of them seen just once. The sample was also reused in another study, on T cells in Graves' hyperthyroidism and ophthalmopathy.

This specimen was peripheral blood mononuclear cells (PBMCs), taken at new diagnosis, from a patient treated with antithyroid drugs. These receptors were collected from a woman in her 30s with Graves disease. The CDR3 runs from the conserved cysteine through the conserved F or W. Fields, in order: V gene, CDR3 protein.

TRBV7-7 CASSLVNQETQYF
TRBV5-1 CASSFGGEGRYQETQYF
TRBV6-1 CASSELGRNHQPQHF
TRBV29-1 CSVEDSATNEKLFF
TRBV3-1 CASSYSGGRGTEAFF
TRBV7-2 CASSLVGPGTGEDEQYF
TRBV6-1 CATGPGNEKLFF
TRBV3-1 CASSQDYSGTDTQYF
TRBV20-1 CSASAGGGVGNSPLHF
TRBV7-9 CASSTGQDQPQHF
TRBV9 CASSVRGTVSPLHF
TRBV19 CASTWQANTGELFF
TRBV12-3/TRBV12-4 CASSKRGSQETQYF
TRBV12-3/TRBV12-4 CASSLAPGQQRYTGELFF
TRBV5-1 CASSLTGNGNTEAFF
TRBV5-1 CASSRPNSGANVLTF
TRBV5-1 CASSLEPSYNEQFF
TRBV6-1 CASTGGQVGYTF
TRBV7-9 CASSPLGTGVGDIQYF
TRBV12-3/TRBV12-4 CASTLGSQISEQYF
TRBV5-6 CASSVTGSRETQYF
TRBV19 CATTGGADTQYF
TRBV2 CASSERTSGGDTQYF
TRBV2 CASSVRGISNQPQHF
TRBV7-2 CASRQTGGASGYTF
TRBV6-5 CASSYGPEAKLFF
TRBV11-1 CASSPRTGAYEQYF
TRBV3-1 CASSQVGEAEAFF
TRBV9 CASSVGGGGEQFF
TRBV29-1 CSSRDRGYEQYF
TRBV9 CASSTLATETQYF
TRBV2 CASSPISGRAGFEQFF
TRBV3-1 CASSQGTAPDTQYF
TRBV20-1 CSARQTGVGERGAFDTQYF
TRBV29-1 CSVVPGQGLMYGYTF
TRBV7-3 CASSFGRHNEQFF
TRBV12-3/TRBV12-4 CASRNLSGKDSTDTQYF
TRBV7-3 CASSLYEGSNEQFF
TRBV5-1 CASCWDRDSEQYF
TRBV12-3/TRBV12-4 CASSFRTTGGNTEAFF
TRBV7-9 CASSLTGPTGYTF